This TCR beta chain was profiled in a study of CD8 T cells in ankylosing spondylitis. CDR1 and CDR2 (germline): LNHNV, YYDKDF (reference sequence). This CDR3 comprises 15 residues. V lost 7 bases, J lost 3 bases, and 18 bases lay in between. In its sample, this clonotype was seen a few times. TCRdb passed the 5' RACE reads through MiXCR, listing each CDR3 protein once. Of about 250,000 distinct CDR3 sequences in the sample, 30% to 35% were seen once. The chain joins TRBV15 to TRBJ2-5; D possibly uses TRBD1 or TRBD2 (5 bases each). Sequencing was carried out using blood, either unsorted or a sorted T cell fraction (not recorded which). This receptor was obtained from a male donor with ankylosing spondylitis or in good health (not recorded which). CDR3 in amino acids: CATTHGAGREETQYF. CDR3 nucleotide sequence: TGTGCCACCACCCATGGGGCCGGGCGGGAAGAGACCCAGTACTTC.